This entry features one TCR beta chain sequence. Arm-PCR of CDR3 regions and iRepertoire HTBI primers were used to build TCR beta libraries. MiXCR, applied by TCRdb to the multiplex PCR reads, yields one record per CDR3 protein. Among over 350,000 distinct CDR3 sequences listed, 14% were seen once. These data come from a study of regulatory T cells in long-lasting Graves disease. The V end lost 4 bases, the J end lost 11 bases, and 11 bases lay between the germline ends. The germline gives CDR1 MGHDK, CDR2 SYGVNS. The CDR3 length is 11 residues. Sample time point: newly diagnosed GD, antithyroid drugs for less than 3 months. There was RNA extracted from PBMCs, and the TCR library was made from it. The same sample was also used in a study of T cells in Graves' hyperthyroidism and ophthalmopathy. That work contributes: In blood, most of the thyroid clonotypes expanded above 0.001 were also present. A 13 V-J model separated ophthalmopathy from stable hyperthyroidism.

This receptor was taken from a woman aged 45 to 65 with Graves disease. The chain uses TRBV25-1 and TRBJ1-2, with D hard to call. This material consisted of peripheral blood mononuclear cells (PBMCs), taken at new diagnosis, from a patient treated with antithyroid drugs. In nucleotides, the CDR3 is TGTGCCAGCAGTGCCGGCCCTGGTTACACCTTC. Translation: CASSAGPGYTF.